This passage covers 17 T cell receptor beta chains from one sample sequenced in a study of cytomegalovirus exposure and HLA in healthy donors. Libraries were prepared by immunoSEQ multiplex PCR; TCRdb keeps only in-frame clonotypes and omits some of them. The top ten clones hold 1.2% of a sample with some 130,000 clones, roughly 89% of them seen once. Sequenced sample: PBMCs. The receptors originated from a woman between 18 and 29 years old in good health and CMV-seronegative.

This chain uses TRBV10-3 with TRBJ1-2; TRBD1 agrees at 9 bases. The ends lost 5 bases at V and 8 bases at J; junction bases unmatched: 9. Per germline, CDR1 ENHRY and CDR2 SYGVKD. The CDR3 runs to 14 residues. The CDR3 region has the DNA TGTGCCATCAGTAACACAGGACAGGGGAACGGCTACACCTTC. Its protein product is CAISNTGQGNGYTF.

The table lists this clone with a count of one. V gene TRBV7-2 combines with J gene TRBJ1-5; D is possibly TRBD1 (5 bases). Germline CDR1 is SGHTA and CDR2 is FQGNSA. The V gene lost 7 bases and the J gene lost 7 bases, with 14 bases spanning the gap. The CDR3 loop spans 13 amino acids. For the CDR3, the DNA is TGTGCCAGCACCTCTCAACGGGGGCAGCCCCAGCATTTT. Its translation is CASTSQRGQPQHF.

The chain employs TRBV5-6 and TRBJ2-1, with D maybe TRBD2 (5 bases). CDR3 length: 16 amino acids. Germline loops: CDR1 SGHDT, CDR2 YYEEEE. Trimming shortened V by 0 bases and J by 0 bases, and 10 bases separated the two germline ends. The CDR3 sequence: CASSLAGISSYNEQFF. DNA for the CDR3: TGTGCCAGCAGCTTGGCCGGGATTAGCTCCTACAATGAGCAGTTCTTC.

V gene TRBV9 combines with J gene TRBJ1-2; TRBD1 might be the D (5 bases). CDR1 and CDR2 (germline): SGDLS, YYNGEE. The V end was cut by 0 bases, the J end by 8 bases, with 17 bases between. This CDR3 has 15 residues. For the CDR3, the DNA is TGTGCCAGCAGCGTAGTATCGGCGGGGGGAGACGGCTACACCTTC. Its protein product is CASSVVSAGGDGYTF.

The rearrangement uses TRBV29-1 and TRBJ2-7, with TRBD1 matching over 9 bases. CDR3 length: 13 amino acids. J lost 2 bases, V lost 7 bases, and 6 bases had no gene match. Germline V gene data show CDR1 as SQVTM and CDR2 as ANQGSEA. The CDR3 region has the DNA TGCAGCGCCCGGGACAGGGAAACCTACGAGCAGTACTTC. Amino acid sequence: CSARDRETYEQYF.

This chain connects TRBV9 to TRBJ2-5; 12 bases are shared with TRBD2. CDR3 length equals 15 residues. Germline assignment: CDR1 SGDLS and CDR2 YYNGEE. Trimming at V came to 0 bases and at J to 8 bases, leaving 5 bases not matched to a gene. CDR3 in amino acids: CASSVGPSGGATQYF. DNA for the CDR3: TGTGCCAGCAGCGTAGGGCCTAGCGGGGGGGCAACCCAGTACTTC. Using reference TRBV9 and TRBJ2-5 for the parts outside the CDR3, the full variable domain is DSGVTQTPKHLITATGQRVTLRCSPRSGDLSVYWYQQSLDQGLQFLIQYYNGEERAKGNILERFSAQQFPDLHSELNLSSLELGDSALYFCASSVGPSGGATQYFGPGTRLLVL.

The rearrangement links TRBV27 to TRBJ1-1, with unresolved D. V was pared by 4 bases and J by 0 bases, with 12 bases between. CDR3 length equals 15 residues. Germline-derived CDR1 and CDR2 are MNHEY and SMNVEV (reference sequence). The CDR3, as DNA: TGTGCCAGCAGTTCTCTGGGCAGATTGAACACTGAAGCTTTCTTT. It yields the protein CASSSLGRLNTEAFF.

The rearrangement links TRBV6-1 to TRBJ1-5, with no clear D. CDR1 and CDR2 from the germline V gene are MNHNS and SASEGT. V was shortened by 10 bases and J by 7 bases, with 5 bases between the two germline ends. The CDR3 spans 9 residues. The CDR3 sequence is CATSQPQHF. The CDR3 DNA reads TGTGCCACTTCCCAGCCCCAGCATTTT.

The J gene is TRBJ1-2, the V gene TRBV25-1; tentatively, D is TRBD1 (5 bases). The length of the CDR3 is 13 residues. V was pared by 6 bases and J by 7 bases, with 15 bases between. Germline CDR1 MGHDK, CDR2 SYGVNS. The CDR3 loop reads CASSPGTNGGYTF. The CDR3, as DNA: TGTGCCAGCAGCCCCGGGACTAATGGTGGCTACACCTTC.

The rearrangement joins TRBV6-5 to TRBJ1-2; D is uncertain. The CDR3 totals 12 residues. The V gene's germline CDR1 is MNHEY and CDR2 SVGAGI. Between the trimmed V and J ends, which lost 7 bases and 8 bases, there was a span of 14 bases. CDR3 nucleotides: TGTGCCAGCACCTCACCCGGAGACGGCTACACCTTC. This codes for CASTSPGDGYTF.

The chain uses TRBV30 and TRBJ2-2; 12 positions agree with TRBD1. CDR3 length equals 17 residues. CDR1 GTSNPN and CDR2 SVGIG come from the germline V gene (reference sequence). Trimming took 2 bases from V and 4 from J; bases not matched to a gene: 8. The CDR3 coding sequence is TGTGCCTGGAGTAGGAGGGACAGGGGGCGCGGCACCGGGGAGCTGTTTTTT. Protein: CAWSRRDRGRGTGELFF.

The chain links TRBV6-6 to TRBJ1-5, with D maybe TRBD1 (6 bases). Germline assignment: CDR1 MNHNY and CDR2 SVGAGI (reference sequence). V lost 5 bases, J lost 4 bases, and 15 bases lay in between. The CDR3 is 15 amino acids. The DNA of the CDR3 is TGTGCCAGCAGTCCAGCAGGGGCGCTGAATCAGCCCCAGCATTTT. This sequence encodes CASSPAGALNQPQHF.

The genes are TRBV25-1 and TRBJ2-5; 8 nucleotides align to TRBD1. Per the germline V gene, CDR1 is MGHDK and CDR2 is SYGVNS. The CDR3 loop spans 15 amino acids. The ends lost 1 base at V and 5 bases at J; junction bases unmatched: 6. The CDR3 nucleotides are TGTGCCAGCAGTGAATCCCCAGGGGGCGGGGAGACCCAGTACTTC. This encodes CASSESPGGGETQYF. Full variable domain (missing parts from reference TRBV25-1 and TRBJ2-5): EADIYQTPRYLVIGTGKKITLECSQTMGHDKMYWYQQDPGMELHLIHYSYGVNSTEKGDLSSESTVSRIRTEHFPLTLESARPSHTSQYLCASSESPGGGETQYFGPGTRLLVL.

The rearrangement uses TRBV18 and TRBJ1-1; D may be TRBD1 (5 bases). This CDR3 is 14 amino acids long. Trimming left V 3 bases short and J 1 base short, with 9 bases between. CDR1 is KGHSH and CDR2 is LQKENI in the germline V gene. The CDR3 coding sequence is TGTGCCAGCTCACCCCCGACAGCGAACACTGAAGCTTTCTTT. It is translated as CASSPPTANTEAFF. Full variable domain (missing parts from reference TRBV18 and TRBJ1-1): NAGVMQNPRHLVRRRGQEARLRCSPMKGHSHVYWYRQLPEEGLKFMVYLQKENIIDESGMPKERFSAEFPKEGPSILRIQQVVRGDSAAYFCASSPPTANTEAFFGQGTRLTVV.

The J gene is TRBJ2-1, the V gene TRBV6-5; 8 nucleotides match TRBD1. Germline trimming cut 3 bases from V and 8 bases from J; bases unmatched to any gene: 9. The CDR3 consists of 15 residues. Germline CDR1 and CDR2: MNHEY and SVGAGI. CDR3 amino acids: CASSYPGQARHEQFF. The CDR3 coding sequence is TGTGCCAGCAGTTATCCGGGACAGGCCAGGCATGAGCAGTTCTTC.

This clone was counted a single time. The CDR3, as DNA: TGCGCCAGCAGGCTCCAGGGGGGAACTGAAGCTTTCTTT. Amino acids: CASRLQGGTEAFF. This rearrangement joins TRBV10-2 to TRBJ1-1, with 7 bases identical to TRBD1. The V gene end was trimmed by 6 bases and the J gene end by 5 bases; junction bases not matched to a gene: 6. The CDR3 has 13 amino acids. From germline, CDR1 is WSHSY and CDR2 SAAADI.

The gene calls are TRBV6-1 and TRBJ1-6; 10 bases align to TRBD1. Trimming removed 4 bases from V and 6 bases from J; junction bases left unmatched: 3. The CDR3 has 15 amino acids. Germline-derived CDR1 and CDR2 are MNHNS and SASEGT. CDR3 bases: TGTGCCAGCAGTGTTCGGACAGGGGGTAATTCACCCCTCCACTTT. Residues: CASSVRTGGNSPLHF.